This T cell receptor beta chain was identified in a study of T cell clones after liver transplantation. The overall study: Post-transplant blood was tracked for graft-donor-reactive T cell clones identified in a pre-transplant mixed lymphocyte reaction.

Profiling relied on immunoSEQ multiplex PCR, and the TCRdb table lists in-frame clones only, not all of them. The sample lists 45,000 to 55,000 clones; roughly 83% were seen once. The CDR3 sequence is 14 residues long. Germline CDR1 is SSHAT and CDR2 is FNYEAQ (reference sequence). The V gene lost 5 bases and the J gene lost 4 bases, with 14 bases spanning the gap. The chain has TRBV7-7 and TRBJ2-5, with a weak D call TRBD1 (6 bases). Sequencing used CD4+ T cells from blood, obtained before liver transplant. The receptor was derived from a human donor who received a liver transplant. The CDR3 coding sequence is TGTGCCAGCAGCCCCACAGGGTATGGAGAGACCCAGTACTTC. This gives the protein CASSPTGYGETQYF. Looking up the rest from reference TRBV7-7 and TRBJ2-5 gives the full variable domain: GAGVSQSPRYKVTKRGQDVTLRCDPISSHATLYWYQQALGQGPEFLTYFNYEAQPDKSGLPSDRFSAERPEGSISTLTIQRTEQRDSAMYRCASSPTGYGETQYFGPGTRLLVL.